Reported below is one T cell receptor beta chain. What this receptor recognizes is not known. Within one base of it there is no much larger clone, and no base qualities were kept. This record comes from a study of blood T cell repertoires in COVID-19 (dated by TCRdb to about 2020). Regarding the study in general: Samples covering the acute and convalescent phases of COVID-19 were provided by collaborators in the United States, Italy and Spain. The sample metadata nearly always contained a de-identified subject ID, COVID-19 status, age in years and sex. The material from the prospective study consisted of cDNA or gDNA derived from T cells, B-cell-depleted T cells, or PBMCs. Samples were obtained from the ongoing ImmuneRACE study (first 160 participants) and from roughly 1,300 subjects provided by 6 global collaborators. A freely available public database, intended as a resource for researchers studying the immune response to SARS-CoV-2, is where the repertoires were released. The dataset comprised deeply sampled blood TCRbeta repertoires from subjects exposed to, actively infected with, or recovered from COVID-19. Where available, HLA class I and class II types were obtained from metadata supplied by the sample provider rather than from assay-based typing. General findings and caveats noted by the study authors: The amount of clinical and demographic metadata varied by source and participant and was provided uncurated.

Collaborating institutions collected whole blood in K2EDTA tubes following their own protocols. For TCRbeta analysis, collaborators shipped samples as frozen whole blood, isolated PBMCs, or DNA extracted from either of those sample types. TCRbeta CDR3 regions were amplified from genomic DNA by means of the immunoSEQ Assay, a bias-controlled multiplex PCR. The study's processing was this. Within the assay, amplification of reference gene primers was used to estimate how many nucleated cells each sample contained. To quantify the absolute abundance of each unique TCRbeta CDR3 rearrangement, sequence reads were collapsed and filtered. For each sample, productive Simpson clonality was calculated by taking the square root of Simpson's diversity index across productive rearrangements. TCRdb took over this immuneACCESS table, retaining in-frame rearrangements with V and J assigned. Such tables are incomplete; in checked studies, under half of the missing clones stem from an unresolved V gene, and the remainder is unexplained. The V and J calls and clone size come from that table; D and trimming were worked out from the DNA. For this sample there are some 290,000 clones; around 83% appear just once. About 3.6% of the sample is taken by the ten largest.

Reading from cysteine to phenylalanine, the CDR3 counts 15 amino acids. Just the 45-base CDR3 DNA is kept, in frame starting at base 1. The germline V gene (reference sequence) yields GTSNPN for CDR1 and SVGIG for CDR2. Deletion took 1 base off V and 4 bases off J, with a span of 16 bases between the germline ends. The rearranged chain carries TRBV30 and TRBJ1-1; TRBD1 is perhaps the D gene, given 6 matching bases. This receptor was obtained from a man younger than 35 with active or convalescent COVID-19. Sequencing was performed on peripheral blood. The DNA sequence follows: TGTGCCTGGAGTGGACAGGCCCTAAGGGGCACTGAAGCTTTCTTT. Translated, this is CAWSGQALRGTEAFF.